The 10 T cell receptor beta chains below all came from one sample that was sequenced in a study of T cells after yellow fever vaccination. TCRdb re-derived calls from the 5' RACE reads in MiXCR, one entry per CDR3 protein. The table records almost 600,000 distinct CDR3 sequences, roughly 13% of them present only once. This specimen was PBMCs, taken on the day of the yellow fever booster vaccination. The receptors were sampled from a man aged 25-45 years who received the YFV17D yellow fever vaccine.

As for this clonotype: Since a much larger clone is just one base distant, this may be a read error. No conserved phenylalanine or tryptophan is present at the end of the CDR3, so a read error is the likely explanation. The V call is TRBV11-2, the J call TRBJ2-7, with TRBD1 matching 7 bases. J lost 9 bases, V lost 4 bases, and 9 bases had no gene match. Germline CDR1 is SGHAT and CDR2 is FQNNGV. The CDR3 contains 13 residues. The CDR3 here is CASSSGQSPPQYL. The CDR3 DNA is TGTGCCAGCAGCTCGGGACAGTCTCCGCCGCAGTACCTC.

This clonotype was seen more than once but under ten times. The rearrangement links TRBV7-2 to TRBJ2-6, with D possibly being TRBD2 (6 bases). The CDR3 is 17 residues long. V dropped 1 base and J dropped 5 bases, with 15 bases sitting between them. Germline V lookup: CDR1 SGHTA, CDR2 FQGNSA. The CDR3 DNA reads as TGTGCCAGCAGCTTAGGGCGGCGGGGCCGGCGGGCCAACGTCCTGACTTTC. It translates to CASSLGRRGRRANVLTF.

The rearrangement joins TRBV7-6 to TRBJ2-1; 7 positions agree with TRBD1. CDR3 length equals 13 residues. CDR1 and CDR2 (germline): SGHVS, FNYEAQ. The V and J ends lost 2 bases and 6 bases, in that order; junction bases with no gene match: 1. The CDR3 DNA is TGTGCCAGCAGCTTACGGGACAGCAATGAGCAGTTCTTC. It specifies CASSLRDSNEQFF.

Ten or more counts support this clonotype. The chain combines TRBV4-3 with TRBJ1-2; 7 bases line up with TRBD1. V was clipped by 3 bases and J by 0 bases; unmatched bases: 13. Germline V lookup: CDR1 LGHNA, CDR2 YSLEER. The CDR3 length is 18 residues. This chain's CDR3 is CASSQEPPPGGANYGYTF. CDR3 nucleotide sequence: TGCGCCAGCAGCCAGGAACCGCCCCCAGGGGGAGCTAACTATGGCTACACCTTC.

The table lists this clonotype with a count of one. The gene calls are TRBV12-3 or TRBV12-4 and TRBJ2-1; the D is unclear. Trimming removed 4 bases from V and 10 bases from J, with 14 bases in between. The CDR3 runs to 13 residues. CDR3 coding DNA: TGTGCCAGCAGTTATATCCAGTCCCGAGAGCAGTTCTTC. Its translation is CASSYIQSREQFF.

The V and J genes are TRBV5-1 and TRBJ2-2, with D unresolved. With 4 bases removed from V and 4 bases from J, the gap between germline ends came to 14 bases. CDR1 SGHRS and CDR2 YFSETQ come from the germline V gene. The CDR3 runs 15 residues. The CDR3, as DNA: TGCGCCAGCAGCCCGGTTGACGTGGGCACCGGGGAGCTGTTTTTT. It specifies CASSPVDVGTGELFF.

This clonotype has only a few counts. V is TRBV11-2 and J is TRBJ2-7; 9 nucleotides align to TRBD2. The V and J ends lost 2 bases and 3 bases, in that order; junction bases with no gene match: 11. CDR3 length equals 17 residues. Germline CDR1 SGHAT, CDR2 FQNNGV. The DNA for the CDR3 is TGTGCCAGCAGCTTAAGTCTCACTAGCGGGCCCCTCTACGAGCAGTACTTC. Its protein is CASSLSLTSGPLYEQYF.

This clonotype has just a few counts. The rearrangement links TRBV15 to TRBJ1-1, with D maybe TRBD1 (6 bases). Germline V gene data show CDR1 as LNHNV and CDR2 as YYDKDF (reference sequence). V gave up 0 bases and J gave up 1 base, with 12 bases separating them. The CDR3 length is 16 residues. Here the CDR3 DNA reads TGTGCCACCAGCAGAGATGCGGGGGGCTCGAACACTGAAGCTTTCTTT. Protein: CATSRDAGGSNTEAFF.

In this sample, this clonotype turned up a few times. The chain couples TRBV7-9 to TRBJ2-7; 7 positions agree with TRBD2. The CDR3 contains 16 residues. CDR1 is SEHNR and CDR2 is FQNEAQ in the germline V gene (reference sequence). Trimming cost V 4 bases and J 0 bases; bases outside gene matches: 9. For the CDR3, the DNA is TGTGCCAGCAGCTCCGCCGGGCGGGAGAGCTCCTACGAGCAGTACTTC. Translating gives CASSSAGRESSYEQYF.

CDR3 sequence reads: CASSPGQGARSNQPQHF. Written as DNA, the CDR3 is TGCGCCAGCAGTCCTGGACAGGGGGCGAGGAGCAATCAGCCCCAGCATTTT. The V call is TRBV10-1, the J call TRBJ1-5; TRBD1 matches at 11 bases. After removal of 5 bases from V and 1 base from J, the junction contained 7 bases not matched to a gene. The germline gives CDR1 WNHNN, CDR2 SYGVQD (reference sequence). The CDR3 contains 17 residues.